Below, 18 T cell receptor beta chains from the same sample are listed, as sequenced in a study of naive and memory T cell subsets. Blood and skin TCR RNA was reverse transcribed with alpha and beta constant primers. MiXCR, run by TCRdb on the UMI-ligation and nested PCR reads, gives a single entry per CDR3 protein. Here the sample spans over 15,000 distinct CDR3 sequences, 7.5% to 10% being singletons. The treatment here: skin biopsy from PPD injection site in Mantoux-positive individual. Unsorted total RNA, roughly 1 to 1,100 ng, was DNase treated before reverse transcription. The sample here was skin, taken from a tuberculin skin test site. The source is an adult in good health.

The V call is TRBV6-1, the J call TRBJ2-7, with D perhaps TRBD1 or TRBD2 (6 bases each). CDR3 length equals 12 residues. V was shortened by 6 bases and J by 7 bases, with 13 bases between the two germline ends. The germline CDR1 and CDR2 sequences are MNHNS and SASEGT. The CDR3 DNA follows: TGTGCCAGCAGGGCCGGGGGCAGGGAGCAGTACTTC. Translation: CASRAGGREQYF.

V usage is TRBV10-1 and J usage is TRBJ2-1; TRBD1 or TRBD2 may be the D gene (5 bases each). V lost 3 bases and J lost 0, with 9 bases in between. The CDR3 is 15 residues long. Germline V lookup: CDR1 WNHNN, CDR2 SYGVQD (reference sequence). CDR3 protein: CASSESGSSYNEQFF. The CDR3 coding sequence is TGCGCCAGCAGTGAATCAGGGAGCTCCTACAATGAGCAGTTCTTC.

This clonotype was found many times. V is TRBV20-1 and J is TRBJ2-5; TRBD2 might be the D (5 bases). Germline V CDR1 and CDR2: DFQATT, SNEGSKA (reference sequence). V was pared by 4 bases and J by 5 bases, with 17 bases between. This CDR3 spans 14 amino acids. The CDR3 bases are TGCAGTGCTAAACTTACTAGGAGAAGGGAGACCCAGTACTTC. This encodes CSAKLTRRRETQYF.

This clonotype has a count of ten or more. A junction end diverges from the germline sequence, so it may reflect a read error. This chain joins TRBV20-1 and TRBJ1-2, with D possibly being TRBD1 (5 bases). Germline V CDR1 and CDR2: DFQATT, SNEGSKA (reference sequence). The CDR3 sequence is 13 residues long. CDR3: CSARDDRDYGDTF. CDR3 nucleotides: TGCAGTGCTAGAGATGACAGAGACTATGGCGACACCTTC.

This clonotype was observed a few times. The rearrangement uses TRBV5-1 and TRBJ2-3, with D hard to call. The germline V gene encodes CDR1 SGHRS and CDR2 YFSETQ. The CDR3 sequence is 12 residues long. V lost 4 bases and J 3 bases, leaving 6 bases between the germline ends. Written as DNA, the CDR3 is TGCGCCAGCAGCCCCGAGACAGATACGCAGTATTTT. As protein: CASSPETDTQYF.

The V and J genes are TRBV6-5 and TRBJ1-6, with D possibly TRBD1 on 5 matching bases. CDR1 is MNHEY and CDR2 is SVGAGI in the germline V gene. This CDR3 has 17 amino acids. V lost 6 bases, J lost 7 bases, and 22 bases lay in between. Here the CDR3 DNA reads TGTGCCAGCAGACCACCGAGACAGTTCCGGGGGAATTCACCCCTCCACTTT. Residues: CASRPPRQFRGNSPLHF.

The chain couples TRBV4-1 to TRBJ2-1; D remains unclear. The germline gives CDR1 MGHRA, CDR2 YSYEKL. Trimming stripped 7 bases from V and 7 bases from J, with 26 bases between. The CDR3 length is 17 residues. CDR3 residues: CASNPTEDRTFGNEQFF. For the CDR3, the DNA is TGCGCCAGCAACCCGACTGAGGACCGGACCTTTGGGAATGAGCAGTTCTTC.

V gene TRBV6-6 combines with J gene TRBJ2-7; 7 bases align to TRBD1. V shed 5 bases and J 2 bases; nucleotides not matched to a gene: 12. Per germline, CDR1 MNHNY and CDR2 SVGAGI (reference sequence). This CDR3 contains 16 residues. As DNA, the CDR3 is TGTGCCAGCAGTCGTTACGCCGGGACAGAAACCTACGAGCAGTACTTC. It encodes CASSRYAGTETYEQYF.

The rearrangement links TRBV5-1 to TRBJ2-7; the D gene is possibly TRBD2 (6 bases). Germline-derived CDR1 and CDR2 are SGHRS and YFSETQ. The CDR3 runs 16 residues. Trimming left V 4 bases short and J 6 bases short, with 23 bases between. CDR3 loop: CASSPYSGSGGAEQYF. DNA of the CDR3: TGCGCCAGCAGCCCCTATTCCGGGAGTGGCGGGGCCGAGCAGTACTTC.

This clonotype came up many times. The chain employs TRBV6-5 and TRBJ2-4; tentatively, D is TRBD1 (6 bases). CDR3 length: 15 residues. CDR1 and CDR2 (germline): MNHEY, SVGAGI. Between the trimmed V and J ends, which lost 4 bases and 4 bases, there was a span of 14 bases. As DNA, the CDR3 is TGTGCCAGCAGTTCTCTCGACAGGCTAAAAAACATTCAGTACTTC. Protein sequence: CASSSLDRLKNIQYF.

There are many counts of this clonotype. This chain connects TRBV20-1 to TRBJ2-5; 8 nucleotides line up with TRBD2. Germline loops: CDR1 DFQATT, CDR2 SNEGSKA (reference sequence). The CDR3 covers 18 residues. V dropped 2 bases and J dropped 5; count of bases not matched to a gene: 19. The chain's CDR3 is CSARTGDSGASGVETQYF. DNA of the CDR3: TGCAGTGCTAGAACTGGGGATAGCGGGGCCTCAGGGGTTGAGACCCAGTACTTC.

Regarding this clonotype: A single base separates this from a much larger clone, so it may be a read error. The chain employs TRBV5-1 and TRBJ1-2; tentative D call: TRBD1 (5 bases). CDR3 size: 15 residues. Germline V CDR1 and CDR2: SGHRS, YFSETQ. Here the CDR3 DNA reads TGCGCCAGCAGCTTGATCCAGGGAACTATGGCCGGCTACATCTTC. This gives the protein CASSLIQGTMAGYIF.

This clonotype was seen only a few times. The chain couples TRBV27 to TRBJ1-2; D gene ambiguous. Trimming removed 6 bases at V and 0 bases at J, with 8 bases between. Germline V gene sequence: CDR1 MNHEY, CDR2 SMNVEV (reference sequence). The CDR3 contains 13 residues. The CDR3, as DNA: TGTGCCAGCAGGGGCGGGGCTAACTATGGCTACACCTTC. It codes for CASRGGANYGYTF.

The sample holds many counts of this clonotype. CDR3 amino acids: CASSFLAGEPDTQYF. The CDR3 region has the DNA TGTGCCAGCAGCTTCCTAGCGGGAGAGCCAGATACGCAGTATTTT. The rearrangement joins TRBV13 to TRBJ2-3; 10 bases fit TRBD2. V shed 3 bases and J 4 bases; nucleotides not matched to a gene: 4. The CDR3 length is 15 residues. Per the germline V gene, CDR1 is PRHDT and CDR2 is FYEKMQ (reference sequence).

By share, this clonotype counts as medium-sized (0.01 to 0.1%). The chain recombines TRBV7-2 with TRBJ2-7, with a tentative D call TRBD1 (7 bases). V lost 5 bases to trimming and J lost 7 bases, with 21 bases between them. Germline lookup yields CDR1 SGHTA and CDR2 FQGNSA. CDR3 length: 15 residues. The CDR3 DNA reads as TGTGCCAGCAGCCCCCGGGGGACAGCTAGGGGAGAGCAGTACTTC. The encoded protein is CASSPRGTARGEQYF.

CDR3 sequence (DNA): TGTGCCAGCAGCAAAAAGCTTTGGGACCCACAGCACTCACCCCTCCACTTT. Translated: CASSKKLWDPQHSPLHF. This chain links TRBV21-1 with TRBJ1-6. TRBV21-1 is a known pseudogene. The CDR3 is 17 amino acids.

V gene TRBV6-1 combines with J gene TRBJ2-2; D is uncertain. In germline, CDR1 is MNHNS, CDR2 SASEGT. The ends were cut back, 4 bases at V and 5 bases at J, with 11 bases in the middle. The CDR3 runs to 14 residues. The CDR3 coding sequence is TGTGCCAGCAGTGCGCAGGTGGCTACCGGGGAGCTGTTTTTT. Translation gives CASSAQVATGELFF.

In its sample, this clonotype was seen many times. The chain links TRBV29-1 to TRBJ2-5; D call uncertain. The V gene's germline CDR1 is SQVTM and CDR2 ANQGSEA. Trimming took off 6 bases at V and 4 bases at J, with 12 bases between the two ends. There are 12 residues in the CDR3. This chain's CDR3 is CSVRSSRETQYF. CDR3 in DNA: TGCAGCGTCCGATCGAGCCGAGAGACCCAGTACTTC.